The clone carrying this T cell receptor (beta chain) has a count of ten or more. This sample is drawn from a study of T cell responses to AZD1222 COVID-19 vaccine. The germline V gene encodes CDR1 MNHEY and CDR2 SMNVEV (reference sequence). V lost 0 bases to trimming and J lost 0 bases, with 9 bases between them. CDR3 size: 16 residues. The assay was immunoSEQ multiplex PCR, and TCRdb's table has in-frame clones only and misses some. This sample has some 130,000 clones, with around 84% found just once. The TCR was taken from an adult in good health. The V and J genes are TRBV27 and TRBJ1-5; the D is unclear. This sample comprised peripheral blood, obtained on day 0 of AZD1222 vaccination. The CDR3 DNA reads as TGTGCCAGCAGTTTATCGTCACCTCATAGCAATCAGCCCCAGCATTTT. Protein sequence: CASSLSSPHSNQPQHF.